The T cell receptor (beta chain) described here comes from a study of a mutant IDH1 vaccine in newly diagnosed glioma. With respect to this clone: Its specificity is not known.

Germline V gives CDR1 MNHNS, CDR2 SASEGT. CDR3 length equals 15 residues. With 6 bases clipped from V and 1 base from J, the junction kept 4 bases outside the gene matches. Produced via immunoSEQ multiplex PCR; TCRdb's table is partial and in-frame only. The sample gives around 58,000 clones, approximately 80% of which show up once; 3% to 3.5% is in the top ten. Study-wide results and caveats: Seemingly, top peripheral T cell clonotype changes bore no relation to pseudoprogression.

As to time point: week 5, during vaccination. All doses held 300 ug of mutant IDH1 20-mer peptide, with topical imiquimod. Here the sequenced sample was PBMCs, taken from a glioma patient whose treatment included an IDH1 peptide vaccine. The V call is TRBV6-1, the J call TRBJ2-2, with TRBD1 matching over 8 bases. The receptor was derived from a man aged 30 to 39 with glioma. CDR3 DNA sequence: TGTGCCAGCAGCCTGGACAGGGTGAACACCGGGGAGCTGTTTTTT. Translating it yields CASSLDRVNTGELFF.